This T cell receptor (beta chain) was found in a study of CD8 T cells in Susac syndrome (dated by TCRdb to the late 2010s). About the study as a whole: Whether CD8+ T cell activation and differentiation in Susac syndrome was antigen driven was tested using repertoire sequencing. The clonality of the CD8+ T cell repertoire was compared across over 9 healthy donors, roughly 14 Susac syndrome patients and fewer than 16 multiple sclerosis patients. Overall study results and their limits: The number of individuals in the TCR sequencing and HLA analysis was recognized as being relatively small.

Of note for this clonotype: What antigen it recognizes has not been identified. Base qualities are missing; no much larger clone stands one base away.

RNA was extracted using the RNeasy kit, and about 0.5 to 1 ug of the RNA was reverse transcribed with random hexamers. The immunoSEQ multiplex PCR assay, which covers 54 Vbeta and 13 Jbeta segments, was used to amplify TCR beta CDR3 regions. PCR amplification bias was corrected using a synthetic template baseline for primer optimization and computational correction. The study's processing was this. Reads were annotated to V, D and J genes per IMGT and analyzed with immunoSEQ Analyzer, keeping only productive sequences. To calculate clonality, Shannon entropy was normalized by log2 of the number of productive unique sequences and then subtracted from one. For each patient and control, public and private clones were evaluated among the 100 most prevalent clones. Clones were defined as Susac-specific if absent from the healthy and MS cohorts, from 1052 published viral clones and from other ImmuneACCESS disease sequences. The public reads were run again by TCRdb, first through fastp at Q25 and then through MiXCR, and only productive beta chains were kept. Each record represents a unique CDR3 protein, reported with the most common genes and DNA among its rows. The V and J calls were not made by the authors but by TCRdb's processing. The sample includes just over 150,000 distinct CDR3 sequences, with roughly 96% observed a single time. The ten largest clones add up to 0.14% to 0.15% of the sample.

The junction shows trimming of 0 bases on V and 4 bases on J, and the gene matches do not reach 1 base of it. The CDR3 contains 15 residues, cysteine and phenylalanine counted. Just CDR3 DNA is preserved here, 45 bases in frame from base 1. Taken from the germline V gene (reference sequence), the CDR1 and CDR2 loops are MNHEY and SMNVEV. Peripheral blood CD8+ and CD4+ T cells from healthy donors, Susac syndrome patients and multiple sclerosis patients were profiled by high-throughput TCR beta sequencing. The multiple sclerosis controls were treatment-naive patients whose relapsing-remitting disease, either stable or active, fulfilled the revised McDonald criteria. CD8+ TEMRA cells were enriched by FACS, while bulk CD8+ and CD4+ T cells were purified by magnetic negative isolation. Blood was collected in EDTA tubes and processed within 24 hours, with PBMCs isolated through density gradient centrifugation. PBMCs destined for TCR sequencing were cryopreserved in liquid nitrogen and later thawed in a 37 °C water bath. A purity of at least 90% was achieved for sorted or isolated CD4+, CD8+ and CD8+ TEMRA cells.

The sample taken for sequencing was CD8+ T cells from PBMCs. The sequence derives from a human donor with multiple sclerosis. This receptor chain uses TRBV27 and TRBJ2-1, with TRBD2 identical over 9 junction bases. DNA sequence: TGTGCCAGCAGTTTATCGACTAGCGGATACAATGAGCAGTTCTTC. Translated, it gives CASSLSTSGYNEQFF.